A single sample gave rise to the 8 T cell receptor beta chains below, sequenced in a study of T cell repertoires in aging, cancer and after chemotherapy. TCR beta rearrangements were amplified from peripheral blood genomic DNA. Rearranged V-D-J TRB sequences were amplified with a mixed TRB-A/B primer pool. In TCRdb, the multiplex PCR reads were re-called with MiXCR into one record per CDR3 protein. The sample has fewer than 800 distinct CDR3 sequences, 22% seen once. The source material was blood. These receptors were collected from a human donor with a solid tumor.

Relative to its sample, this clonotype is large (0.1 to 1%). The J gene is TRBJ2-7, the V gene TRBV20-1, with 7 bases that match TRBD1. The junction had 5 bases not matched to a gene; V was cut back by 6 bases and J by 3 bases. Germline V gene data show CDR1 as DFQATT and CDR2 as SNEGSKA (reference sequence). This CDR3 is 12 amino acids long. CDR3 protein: CSASQGNYEQYF. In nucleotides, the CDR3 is TGCAGTGCCTCACAGGGGAACTACGAGCAGTACTTC.

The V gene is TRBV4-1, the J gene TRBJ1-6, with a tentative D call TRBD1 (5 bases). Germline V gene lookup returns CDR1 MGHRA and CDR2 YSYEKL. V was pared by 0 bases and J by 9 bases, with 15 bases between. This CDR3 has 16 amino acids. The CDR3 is CASSQDLGRESSPLHF. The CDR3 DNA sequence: TGCGCCAGCAGCCAAGATCTCGGCAGGGAAAGTTCACCCCTCCACTTT.

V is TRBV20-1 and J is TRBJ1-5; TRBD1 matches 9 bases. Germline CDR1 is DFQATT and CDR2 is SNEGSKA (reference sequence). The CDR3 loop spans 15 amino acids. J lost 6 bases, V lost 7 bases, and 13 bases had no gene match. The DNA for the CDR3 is TGCAGTGTTTGGGGGACCGGGACAGGGTCTCAGCCCCAGCATTTT. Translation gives CSVWGTGTGSQPQHF.

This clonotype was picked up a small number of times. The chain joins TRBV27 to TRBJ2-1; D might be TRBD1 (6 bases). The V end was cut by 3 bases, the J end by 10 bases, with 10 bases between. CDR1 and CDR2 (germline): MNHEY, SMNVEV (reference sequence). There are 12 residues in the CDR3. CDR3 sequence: CASSFAGTEQFF. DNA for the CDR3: TGTGCCAGCAGTTTTGCCGGGACAGAGCAGTTCTTC.

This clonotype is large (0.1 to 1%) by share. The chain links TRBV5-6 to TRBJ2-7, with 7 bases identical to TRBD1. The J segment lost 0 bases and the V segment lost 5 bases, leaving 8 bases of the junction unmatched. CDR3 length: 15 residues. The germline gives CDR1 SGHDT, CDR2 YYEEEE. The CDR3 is CASSLDRSRSYEQYF. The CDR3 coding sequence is TGTGCCAGCAGTCTGGACAGGTCTCGCTCCTACGAGCAGTACTTC.

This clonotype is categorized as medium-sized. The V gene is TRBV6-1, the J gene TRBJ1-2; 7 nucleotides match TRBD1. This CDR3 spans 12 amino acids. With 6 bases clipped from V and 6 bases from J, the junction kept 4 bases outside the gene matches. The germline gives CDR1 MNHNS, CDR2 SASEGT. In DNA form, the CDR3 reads TGTGCCAGCAGCTTGGACAGGAATGGCTACACCTTC. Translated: CASSLDRNGYTF.

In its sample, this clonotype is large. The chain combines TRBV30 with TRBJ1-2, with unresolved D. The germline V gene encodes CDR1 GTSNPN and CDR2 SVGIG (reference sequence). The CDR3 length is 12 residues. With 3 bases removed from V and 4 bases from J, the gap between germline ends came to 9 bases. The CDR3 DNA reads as TGTGCCTGGAGCGTACAAGGCTATGGCTACACCTTC. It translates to CAWSVQGYGYTF.

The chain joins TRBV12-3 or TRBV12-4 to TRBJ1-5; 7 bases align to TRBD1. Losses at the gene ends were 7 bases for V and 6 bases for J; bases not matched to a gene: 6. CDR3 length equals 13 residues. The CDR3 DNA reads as TGTGCCAGCAATAAGGGGGCGAGTCAGCCCCAGCATTTT. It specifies CASNKGASQPQHF.